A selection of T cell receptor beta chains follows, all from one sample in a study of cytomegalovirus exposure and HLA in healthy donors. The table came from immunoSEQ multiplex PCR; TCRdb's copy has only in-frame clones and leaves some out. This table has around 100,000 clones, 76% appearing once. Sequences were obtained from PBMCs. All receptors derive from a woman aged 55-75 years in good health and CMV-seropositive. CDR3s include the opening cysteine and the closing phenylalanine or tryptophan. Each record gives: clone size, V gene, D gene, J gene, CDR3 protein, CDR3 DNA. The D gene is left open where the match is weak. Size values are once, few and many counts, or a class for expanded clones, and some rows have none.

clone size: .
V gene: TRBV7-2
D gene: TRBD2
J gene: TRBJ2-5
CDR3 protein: CASSFPSGILRRETQYF
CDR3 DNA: TGTGCCAGCAGCTTCCCTAGCGGGATCTTGCGCCGAGAGACCCAGTACTTC

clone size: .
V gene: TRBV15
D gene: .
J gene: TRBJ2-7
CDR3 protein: CATSLGTTSYEQYF
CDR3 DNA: TGTGCCACCAGCCTAGGTACTACCTCCTACGAGCAGTACTTC

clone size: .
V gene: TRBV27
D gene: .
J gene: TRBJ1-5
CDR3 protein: CASSLAGGLQPQHF
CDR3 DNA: TGTGCCAGCAGTTTAGCGGGAGGACTTCAGCCCCAGCATTTT

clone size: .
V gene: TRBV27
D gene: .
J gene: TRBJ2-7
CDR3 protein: CASSHGSPYEQYF
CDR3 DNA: TGTGCCAGCAGCCACGGGAGCCCCTACGAGCAGTACTTC

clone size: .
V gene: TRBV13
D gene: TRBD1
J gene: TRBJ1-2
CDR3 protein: CASSFGQGAEYRYGYTF
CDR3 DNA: TGTGCCAGCAGCTTCGGACAGGGGGCAGAGTATCGGTATGGCTACACCTTC

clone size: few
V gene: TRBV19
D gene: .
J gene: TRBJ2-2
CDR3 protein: CASSVRPGDTGELFF
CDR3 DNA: TGTGCCAGTAGTGTGCGCCCAGGTGACACCGGGGAGCTGTTTTTT

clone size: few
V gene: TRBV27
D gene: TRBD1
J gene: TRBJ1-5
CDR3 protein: CASSNRGIQPQHF
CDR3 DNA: TGTGCCAGCAGTAACAGGGGTATCCAGCCCCAGCATTTT

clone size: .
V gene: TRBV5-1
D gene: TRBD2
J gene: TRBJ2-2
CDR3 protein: CASSPRTGGRKAGELFF
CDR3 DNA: TGCGCCAGCAGCCCCAGGACTGGCGGGAGGAAAGCCGGGGAGCTGTTTTTT

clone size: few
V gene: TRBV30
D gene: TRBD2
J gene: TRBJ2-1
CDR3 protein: CAWRLAGGNEQFF
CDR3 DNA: TGTGCCTGGAGACTAGCGGGAGGGAACGAGCAGTTCTTC

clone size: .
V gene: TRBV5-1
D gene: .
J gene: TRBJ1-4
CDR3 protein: CASSLAGANEKLFF
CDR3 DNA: TGCGCCAGCAGCTTGGCGGGAGCTAATGAAAAACTGTTTTTT

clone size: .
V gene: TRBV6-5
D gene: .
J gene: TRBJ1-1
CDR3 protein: CASSYQWTEAFF
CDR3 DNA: TGTGCCAGCAGTTACCAGTGGACTGAAGCTTTCTTT

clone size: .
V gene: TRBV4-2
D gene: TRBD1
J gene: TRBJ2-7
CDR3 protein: CASSAGTGQYEQYF
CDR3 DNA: TGTGCCAGCAGCGCCGGGACAGGGCAGTACGAGCAGTACTTC

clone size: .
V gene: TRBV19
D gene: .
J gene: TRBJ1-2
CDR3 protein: CASSIGEPGYGYTF
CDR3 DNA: TGTGCCAGTAGTATCGGGGAGCCCGGGTATGGCTACACCTTC

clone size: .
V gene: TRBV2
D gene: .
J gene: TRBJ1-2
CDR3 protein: CASSARVQGHGYTF
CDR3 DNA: TGTGCCAGCAGTGCAAGAGTGCAGGGTCACGGCTACACCTTC